This T cell receptor (beta chain) was retrieved from a study of blood T cell repertoires in COVID-19. The overall study: Sources were T cells, B-cell-depleted T cells, or PBMCs; the material itself was cDNA or gDNA.

As handled by the study authors: Amplifying reference gene primers gave estimates of nucleated cell counts. TCRdb's table, derived via immunoSEQ multiplex PCR, lists solely in-frame clones and lacks some. V and J calls and clone size come straight from that table; D and trimming were deduced from the DNA. The sample lists about 74,000 clones; roughly 81% were seen once. The CDR3 spans 17 residues. The germline V gene has CDR1 LGHDT and CDR2 YNNKEL (reference sequence). Trimming took 3 bases from V and 8 from J; bases not matched to a gene: 11. This clonotype was obtained from a man aged 70-80 years with acute or convalescent COVID-19. Sequenced sample: peripheral blood. This chain links TRBV3-1 (or the pseudogene TRBV3-2) with TRBJ1-6; 9 nucleotides agree with TRBD1. CDR3: CASSQQRWGQGDSPLHF. The CDR3 bases are TGTGCCAGCAGCCAGCAAAGATGGGGACAGGGAGATTCACCCCTCCACTTT.